This T cell receptor beta chain was profiled in a study of blood T cell repertoires in COVID-19 (dated by TCRdb to 2020 to 2021). With respect to the entire study: Samples covering the acute and convalescent phases of COVID-19 were provided by collaborators in the United States, Italy and Spain. The repertoires were made available in a free public database intended to serve as a resource for research on the immune response to SARS-CoV-2. Where available, HLA class I and class II types were obtained from metadata supplied by the sample provider rather than from assay-based typing. Subjects who had been exposed to COVID-19, were actively infected with it, or had recovered from it provided the deeply sampled blood TCRbeta repertoires that made up the dataset. The material from the prospective study consisted of cDNA or gDNA derived from T cells, B-cell-depleted T cells, or PBMCs. Nearly every sample came with metadata listing a de-identified subject ID, COVID-19 status, age in years and sex. Samples were obtained from the ongoing ImmuneRACE study (first 160 participants) and from 1,254 subjects provided by 6 global collaborators. Study-wide findings and limitations: Clinical and demographic metadata were provided uncurated, with the amount varying by source and participant.

Looking up the germline V gene yields CDR1 SGDLS and CDR2 YYNGEE. Reading from cysteine to phenylalanine, the CDR3 counts 18 amino acids. Of the read, only the CDR3 DNA is kept; its 54 bases are in frame from base 1. From V the trimming removes 4 bases and from J it removes 2 bases, while the gene matches leave 15 bases of the junction unaccounted for. Collaborating institutions collected whole blood in K2EDTA tubes following their own protocols. Collaborator samples were shipped for TCRbeta analysis as frozen whole blood, isolated PBMCs, or DNA extracted from either sample type. On this clone: Its antigen has not been determined. No base qualities exist here, and no much larger clone lies one base off it.

TCRbeta CDR3 regions were amplified from genomic DNA using the immunoSEQ Assay, a bias-controlled multiplex PCR. Turning to the authors' computational methods: The number of nucleated cells in each sample was estimated from the amplification of reference gene primers within the assay. To quantify the absolute abundance of each unique TCRbeta CDR3 rearrangement, sequence reads were collapsed and filtered. Productive Simpson clonality was computed per sample as the square root of Simpson's diversity index over productive rearrangements. This immuneACCESS table, as held by TCRdb, lists in-frame sequences with V and J called but not all clones. Of the missing ones, under half trace to an unresolved V gene in checked studies; the others have no known cause. That table furnishes V, J and clone size, whereas the DNA furnished D and trimming. A total of about 200,000 clones appear in this sample, roughly 81% of them only once. Jointly, the top ten make up around 4.9% of the sample.

The rearranged chain carries TRBV9 and TRBJ2-3; TRBD1 aligns with 8 central bases. The sequence was obtained from a woman of 80 years or more with acute or convalescent COVID-19. The sample taken for sequencing was peripheral blood. The CDR3 reads CASSPRIGQGRITDTQYF. Here is the DNA: TGTGCCAGCAGCCCCCGCATAGGACAGGGTAGGATCACAGATACGCAGTATTTT.